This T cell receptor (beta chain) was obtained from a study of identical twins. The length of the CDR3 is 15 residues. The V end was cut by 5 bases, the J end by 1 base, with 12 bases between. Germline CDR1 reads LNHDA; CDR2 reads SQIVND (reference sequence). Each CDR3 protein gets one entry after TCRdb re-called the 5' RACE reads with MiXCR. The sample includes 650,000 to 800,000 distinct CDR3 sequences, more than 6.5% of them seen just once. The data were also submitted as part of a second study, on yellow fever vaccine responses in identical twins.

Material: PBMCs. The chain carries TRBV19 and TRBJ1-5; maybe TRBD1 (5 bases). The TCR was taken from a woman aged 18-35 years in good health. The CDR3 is CASSPLGVSNQPQHF. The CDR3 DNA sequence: TGTGCCAGTAGTCCTTTAGGGGTCAGCAATCAGCCCCAGCATTTT.